This T cell receptor (beta chain) was profiled in a study of blood T cell repertoires in COVID-19. As for the study in general: Both acute and convalescent COVID-19 samples were obtained from the United States, Italy and Spain.

The repertoire was sequenced with immunoSEQ multiplex PCR; TCRdb's copy has only in-frame clones and lacks some. The data hold about 200,000 clones, with around nine tenths observed a single time. Trimming took 5 bases from V and 4 from J, leaving 12 bases between them. The CDR3 spans 14 residues. CDR1 is MDHEN and CDR2 is SYDVKM in the germline V gene. The receptor was derived from a man aged 50-59 years with acute or convalescent COVID-19. Input material: peripheral blood. The rearrangement joins TRBV28 to TRBJ1-5; possible D gene TRBD1, 5 bases. The CDR3, as DNA: TGTGCCAGCAGTACGACAGCCCTGAATCAGCCCCAGCATTTT. Translation: CASSTTALNQPQHF.